This T cell receptor (beta chain) is from a study of shared clonotypes between healthy human individuals. Study-wide results and limits: Only blood underwent sampling, and tissue repertoires likely differ.

The method was immunoSEQ multiplex PCR; TCRdb's version includes in-frame clones alone and lacks a portion of them. The sample has millions of clones, just over 90% seen once. Notes on this clone: The antigen is undetermined.

The V end lost 7 bases, the J end lost 5 bases, and 11 bases lay between the germline ends. The CDR3 contains 12 residues. Germline assignment: CDR1 MDHEN and CDR2 SYDVKM. The clonotype comes from a man younger than 30 in good health. This chain connects TRBV28 to TRBJ2-5, with D possibly being TRBD1 (5 bases). The specimen was naive CD4+ T cells sorted from blood. Subset meaning: CD45RA+ positively selected. The CDR3 DNA reads TGTGCCAGCAATTTCGCAGGGGAGACCCAGTACTTC. Amino acid sequence: CASNFAGETQYF. The whole variable domain, filled in from reference TRBV28 and TRBJ2-5, reads DVKVTQSSRYLVKRTGEKVFLECVQDMDHENMFWYRQDPGLGLRLIYFSYDVKMKEKGDIPEGYSVSREKKERFSLILESASTNQTSMYLCASNFAGETQYFGPGTRLLVL.